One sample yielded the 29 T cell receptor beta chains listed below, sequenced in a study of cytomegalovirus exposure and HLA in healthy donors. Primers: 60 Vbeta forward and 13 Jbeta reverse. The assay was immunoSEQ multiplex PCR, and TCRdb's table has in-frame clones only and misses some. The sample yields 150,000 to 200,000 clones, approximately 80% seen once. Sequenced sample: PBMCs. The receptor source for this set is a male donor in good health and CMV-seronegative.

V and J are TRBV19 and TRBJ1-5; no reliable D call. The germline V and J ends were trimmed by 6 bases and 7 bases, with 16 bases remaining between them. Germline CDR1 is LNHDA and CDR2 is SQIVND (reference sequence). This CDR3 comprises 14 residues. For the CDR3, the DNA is TGTGCCAGTAGAAAACCAGGAAACCTCCAGCCCCAGCATTTT. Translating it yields CASRKPGNLQPQHF.

In DNA, the CDR3 is TGTGCCAGCAGCTACGACAGGGGGAACTACGAGCAGTACTTC. Translating gives CASSYDRGNYEQYF. The chain carries TRBV11-2 and TRBJ2-7; TRBD1 agrees at 9 bases. The J segment lost 3 bases and the V segment lost 4 bases, leaving 4 bases of the junction unmatched. Germline CDR1 reads SGHAT; CDR2 reads FQNNGV. CDR3 size: 14 residues.

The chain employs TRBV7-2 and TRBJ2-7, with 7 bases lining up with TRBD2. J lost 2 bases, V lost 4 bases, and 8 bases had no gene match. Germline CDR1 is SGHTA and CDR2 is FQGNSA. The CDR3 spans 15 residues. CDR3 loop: CASSSGTTSPYEQYF. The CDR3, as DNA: TGTGCCAGCAGCTCCGGGACTACCAGCCCCTACGAGCAGTACTTC. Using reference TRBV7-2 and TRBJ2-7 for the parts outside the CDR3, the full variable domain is GAGVSQSPSNKVTEKGKDVELRCDPISGHTALYWYRQSLGQGLEFLIYFQGNSAPDKSGLPSDRFSAERTGGSVSTLTIQRTQQEDSAVYLCASSSGTTSPYEQYFGPGTRLTVT.

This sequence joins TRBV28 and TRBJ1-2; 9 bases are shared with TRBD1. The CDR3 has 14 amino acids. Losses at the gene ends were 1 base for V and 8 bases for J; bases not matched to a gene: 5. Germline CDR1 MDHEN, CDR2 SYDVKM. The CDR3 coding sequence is TGTGCCAGCAGTTTATATCGGGACAGGGACGGCTACACCTTC. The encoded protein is CASSLYRDRDGYTF.

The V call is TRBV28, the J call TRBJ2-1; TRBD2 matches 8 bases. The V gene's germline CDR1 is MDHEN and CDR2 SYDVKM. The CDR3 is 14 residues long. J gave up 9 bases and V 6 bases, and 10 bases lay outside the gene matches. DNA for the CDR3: TGTGCCAGCAGGAGTAGCGGGGACCCCGTTGAGCAGTTCTTC. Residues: CASRSSGDPVEQFF. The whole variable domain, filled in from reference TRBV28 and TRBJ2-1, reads DVKVTQSSRYLVKRTGEKVFLECVQDMDHENMFWYRQDPGLGLRLIYFSYDVKMKEKGDIPEGYSVSREKKERFSLILESASTNQTSMYLCASRSSGDPVEQFFGPGTRLTVL.

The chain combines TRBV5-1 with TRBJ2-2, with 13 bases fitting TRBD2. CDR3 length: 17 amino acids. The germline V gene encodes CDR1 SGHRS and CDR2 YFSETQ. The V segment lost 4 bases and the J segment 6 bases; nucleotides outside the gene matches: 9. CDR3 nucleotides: TGCGCCAGCAGCCCTAGACTAGCGGGAGGAGTGGCCGGGGAGCTGTTTTTT. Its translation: CASSPRLAGGVAGELFF.

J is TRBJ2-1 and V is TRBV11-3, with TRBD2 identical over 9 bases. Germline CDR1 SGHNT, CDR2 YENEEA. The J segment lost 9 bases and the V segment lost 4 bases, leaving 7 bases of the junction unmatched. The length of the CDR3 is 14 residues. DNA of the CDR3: TGTGCCAGCAGCTCTATAGCGGGGGAGGGTGAGCAGTTCTTC. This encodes CASSSIAGEGEQFF.

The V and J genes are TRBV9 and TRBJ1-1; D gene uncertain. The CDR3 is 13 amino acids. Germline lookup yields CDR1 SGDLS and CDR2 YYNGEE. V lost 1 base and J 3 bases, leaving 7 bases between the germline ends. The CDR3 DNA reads TGTGCCAGCAGCGTAAGCGTAGACACTGAAGCTTTCTTT. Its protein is CASSVSVDTEAFF.

The CDR3, as DNA: TGTGCCAGTAGTAATGGAGGGCCGAACTCTGGAAACACCATATATTTT. Translated: CASSNGGPNSGNTIYF. The chain carries TRBV19 and TRBJ1-3, with D unclear. Germline loops: CDR1 LNHDA, CDR2 SQIVND (reference sequence). This CDR3 region has 16 residues. V was clipped by 4 bases and J by 0 bases, with 13 bases between them.

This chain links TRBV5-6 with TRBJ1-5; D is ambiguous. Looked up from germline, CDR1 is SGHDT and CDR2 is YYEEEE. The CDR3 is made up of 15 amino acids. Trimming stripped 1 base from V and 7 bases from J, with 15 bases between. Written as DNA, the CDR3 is TGTGCCAGCAGCTTGTCCATTTCGGGGAGCCAGCCCCAGCATTTT. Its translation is CASSLSISGSQPQHF.

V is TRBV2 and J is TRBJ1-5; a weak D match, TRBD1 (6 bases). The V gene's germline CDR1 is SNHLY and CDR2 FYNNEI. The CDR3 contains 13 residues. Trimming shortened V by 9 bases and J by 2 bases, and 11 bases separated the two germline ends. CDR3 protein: CASIQGRNQPQHF. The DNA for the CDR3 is TGTGCCAGTATACAGGGTCGCAATCAGCCCCAGCATTTT.

The CDR3 here is CASSRGREVNTIYF. DNA for the CDR3: TGTGCCAGCAGTCGGGGCAGGGAGGTAAACACCATATATTTT. The V and J genes are TRBV6-6 and TRBJ1-3; TRBD1 is a possible D gene (5 bases). The V and J ends lost 5 bases and 6 bases respectively, with 14 bases between them. Germline V gene lookup returns CDR1 MNHNY and CDR2 SVGAGI (reference sequence). This CDR3 is built from 14 residues.

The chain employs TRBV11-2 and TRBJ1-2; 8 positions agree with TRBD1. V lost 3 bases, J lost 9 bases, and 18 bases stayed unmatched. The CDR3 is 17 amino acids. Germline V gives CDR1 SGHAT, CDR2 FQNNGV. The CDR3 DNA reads TGTGCCAGCAGCTTCGGTCCGGGATGGGGACAGGATTTTCGCTACACCTTC. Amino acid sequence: CASSFGPGWGQDFRYTF.

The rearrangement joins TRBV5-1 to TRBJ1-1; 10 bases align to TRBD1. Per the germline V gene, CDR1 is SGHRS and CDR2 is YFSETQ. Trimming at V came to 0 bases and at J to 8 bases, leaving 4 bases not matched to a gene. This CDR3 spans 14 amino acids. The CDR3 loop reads CASSLVPGQGEAFF. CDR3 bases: TGCGCCAGCAGCTTGGTACCGGGACAGGGGGAAGCTTTCTTT. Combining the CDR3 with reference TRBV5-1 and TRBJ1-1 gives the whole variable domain KAGVTQTPRYLIKTRGQQVTLSCSPISGHRSVSWYQQTPGQGLQFLFEYFSETQRNKGNFPGRFSGRQFSNSRSEMNVSTLELGDSALYLCASSLVPGQGEAFFGQGTRLTVV.

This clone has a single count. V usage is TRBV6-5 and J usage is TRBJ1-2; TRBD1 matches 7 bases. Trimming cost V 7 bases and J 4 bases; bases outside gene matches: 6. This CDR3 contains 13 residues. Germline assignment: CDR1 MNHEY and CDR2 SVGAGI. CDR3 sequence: CASTLRTGYGYTF. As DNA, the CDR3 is TGTGCCAGCACCCTACGGACAGGCTATGGCTACACCTTC.

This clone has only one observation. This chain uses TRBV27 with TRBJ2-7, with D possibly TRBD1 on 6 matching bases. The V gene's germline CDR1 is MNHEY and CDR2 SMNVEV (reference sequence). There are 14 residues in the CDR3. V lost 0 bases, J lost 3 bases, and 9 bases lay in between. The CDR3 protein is CASSLSQGGYEQYF. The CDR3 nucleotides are TGTGCCAGCAGTTTATCACAGGGCGGCTACGAGCAGTACTTC.

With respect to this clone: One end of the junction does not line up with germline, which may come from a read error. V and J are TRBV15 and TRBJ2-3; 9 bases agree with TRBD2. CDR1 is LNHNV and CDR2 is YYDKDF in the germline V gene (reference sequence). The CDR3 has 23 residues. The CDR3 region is CAASRDFVSSENSGSVLADTQYF. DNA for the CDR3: TGTGCCGCCAGCAGAGATTTCGTAAGCAGTGAGAATAGCGGGAGTGTCTTAGCAGATACGCAGTATTTT. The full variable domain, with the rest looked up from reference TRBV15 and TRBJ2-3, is DAMVIQNPRYQVTQFGKPVTLSCSQTLNHNVMYWYQQKSSQAPKLLFHYYDKDFNNEADTPDNFQSRRPNTSFCFLDIRSPGLGDTAMYLCAASRDFVSSENSGSVLADTQYFGPGTRLTVL.

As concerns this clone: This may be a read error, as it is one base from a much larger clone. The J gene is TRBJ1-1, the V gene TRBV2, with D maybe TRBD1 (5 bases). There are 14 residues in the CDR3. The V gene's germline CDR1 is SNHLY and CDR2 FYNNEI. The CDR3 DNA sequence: TGTGCCGGCAGTGAATCGGGGGTCTATACTGAAGCTTTCTTT. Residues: CAGSESGVYTEAFF.

CDR3 protein: CASSIAAGKNTEAFF. As DNA, the CDR3 is TGTGCCAGTAGTATAGCGGCAGGAAAGAACACTGAAGCTTTCTTT. This chain uses TRBV19 with TRBJ1-1; D not resolved. The germline V and J ends were trimmed by 1 base and 1 base, with 10 bases remaining between them. Germline V gene lookup returns CDR1 LNHDA and CDR2 SQIVND (reference sequence). CDR3 size: 15 residues.

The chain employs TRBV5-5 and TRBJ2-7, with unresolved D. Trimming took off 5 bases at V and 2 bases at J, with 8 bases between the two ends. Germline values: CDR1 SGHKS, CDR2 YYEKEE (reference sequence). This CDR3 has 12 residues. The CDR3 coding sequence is TGTGCCAGCAGTTCAGACACCTACGAGCAGTACTTC. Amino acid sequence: CASSSDTYEQYF.

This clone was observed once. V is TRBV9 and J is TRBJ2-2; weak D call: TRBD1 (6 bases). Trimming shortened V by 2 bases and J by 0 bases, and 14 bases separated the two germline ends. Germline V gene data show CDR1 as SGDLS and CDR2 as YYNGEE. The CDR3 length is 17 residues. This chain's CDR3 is CASSVPKGHPNTGELFF. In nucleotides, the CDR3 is TGTGCCAGCAGCGTCCCGAAGGGACACCCGAACACCGGGGAGCTGTTTTTT.

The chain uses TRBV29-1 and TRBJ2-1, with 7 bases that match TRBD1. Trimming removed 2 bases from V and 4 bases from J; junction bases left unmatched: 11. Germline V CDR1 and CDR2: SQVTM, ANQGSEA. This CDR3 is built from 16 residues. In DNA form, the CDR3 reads TGCAGCGTTGAACATCCAACAGGGGATATGTACAATGAGCAGTTCTTC. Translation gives CSVEHPTGDMYNEQFF.

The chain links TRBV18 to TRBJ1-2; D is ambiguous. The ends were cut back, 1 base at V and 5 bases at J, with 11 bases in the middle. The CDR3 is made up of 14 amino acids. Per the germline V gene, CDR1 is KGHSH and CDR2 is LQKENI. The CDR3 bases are TGTGCCAGCTCACCACGGTCCGGGGATTATGGCTACACCTTC. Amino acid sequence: CASSPRSGDYGYTF.

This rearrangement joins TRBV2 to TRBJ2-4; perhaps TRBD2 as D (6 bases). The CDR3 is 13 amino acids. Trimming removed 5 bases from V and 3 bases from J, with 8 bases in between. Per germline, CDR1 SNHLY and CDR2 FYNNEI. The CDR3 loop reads CASSSGLKNIQYF. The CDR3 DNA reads TGTGCCAGCAGTTCGGGACTCAAAAACATTCAGTACTTC.

The CDR3: CASSPRDGLAGGSTDTQYF. The CDR3 DNA reads as TGTGCCAGCAGTCCCAGGGATGGACTAGCGGGAGGGTCCACAGATACGCAGTATTTT. The V call is TRBV28, the J call TRBJ2-3, with 15 bases matching TRBD2. The V gene's germline CDR1 is MDHEN and CDR2 SYDVKM. V was clipped by 5 bases and J by 2 bases; unmatched bases: 11. This CDR3 contains 19 residues.

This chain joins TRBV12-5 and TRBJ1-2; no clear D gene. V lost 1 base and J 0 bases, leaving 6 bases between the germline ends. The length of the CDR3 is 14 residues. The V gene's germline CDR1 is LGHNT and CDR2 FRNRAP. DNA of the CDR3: TGTGCTAGTGGTTTGGGGAGCGCTAACTATGGCTACACCTTC. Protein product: CASGLGSANYGYTF.

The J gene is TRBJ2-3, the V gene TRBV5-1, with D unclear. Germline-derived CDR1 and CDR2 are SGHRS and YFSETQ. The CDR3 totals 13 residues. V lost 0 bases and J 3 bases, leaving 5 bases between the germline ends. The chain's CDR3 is CASSLVETDTQYF. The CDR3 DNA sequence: TGCGCCAGCAGCTTGGTGGAGACAGATACGCAGTATTTT.

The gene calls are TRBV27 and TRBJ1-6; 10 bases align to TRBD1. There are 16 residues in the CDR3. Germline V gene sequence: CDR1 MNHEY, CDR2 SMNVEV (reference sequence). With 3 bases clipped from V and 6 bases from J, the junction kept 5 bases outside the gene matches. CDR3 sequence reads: CASSFRGTGANSPLHF. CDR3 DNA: TGTGCCAGCAGTTTTCGTGGGACAGGGGCTAATTCACCCCTCCACTTT.

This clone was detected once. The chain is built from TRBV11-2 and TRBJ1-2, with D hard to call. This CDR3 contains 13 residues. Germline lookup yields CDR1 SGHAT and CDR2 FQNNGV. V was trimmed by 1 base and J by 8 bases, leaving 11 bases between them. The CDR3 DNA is TGTGCCAGCAGCTTAGGGACTCCTGGCGGCTACACCTTC. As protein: CASSLGTPGGYTF.